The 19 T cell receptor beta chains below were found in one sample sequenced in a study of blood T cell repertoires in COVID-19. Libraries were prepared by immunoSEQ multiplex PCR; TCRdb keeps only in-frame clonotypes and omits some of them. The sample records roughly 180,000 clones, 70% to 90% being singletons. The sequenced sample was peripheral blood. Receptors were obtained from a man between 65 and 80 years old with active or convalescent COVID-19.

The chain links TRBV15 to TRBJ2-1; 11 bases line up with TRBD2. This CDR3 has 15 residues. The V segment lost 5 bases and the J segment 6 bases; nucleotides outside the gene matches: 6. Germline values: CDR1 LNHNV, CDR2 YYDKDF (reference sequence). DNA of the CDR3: TGTGCCACCAGCCCGAGTCTAGCGGGGGGCAATGAGCAGTTCTTC. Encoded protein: CATSPSLAGGNEQFF.

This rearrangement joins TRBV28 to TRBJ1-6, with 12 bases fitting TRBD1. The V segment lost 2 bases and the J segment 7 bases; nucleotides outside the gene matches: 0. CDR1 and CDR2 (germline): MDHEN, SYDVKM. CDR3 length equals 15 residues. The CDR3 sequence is CASSLGTGGNSPLHF. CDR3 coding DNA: TGTGCCAGCAGTTTAGGGACAGGGGGCAATTCACCCCTCCACTTT.

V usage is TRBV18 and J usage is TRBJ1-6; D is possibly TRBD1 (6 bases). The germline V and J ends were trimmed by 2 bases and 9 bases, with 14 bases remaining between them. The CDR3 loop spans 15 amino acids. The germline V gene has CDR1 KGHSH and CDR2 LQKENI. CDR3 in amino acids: CASSPKQGSGSPLHF. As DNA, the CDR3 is TGTGCCAGCTCACCAAAACAGGGAAGCGGTTCACCCCTCCACTTT.

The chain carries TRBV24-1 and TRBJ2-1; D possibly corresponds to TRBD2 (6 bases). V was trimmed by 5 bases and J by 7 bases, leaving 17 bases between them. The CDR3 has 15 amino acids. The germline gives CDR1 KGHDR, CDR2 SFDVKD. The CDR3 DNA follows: TGTGCCACCAGTGCAGAGGGACTTTCTTCTAATGAGCAGTTCTTC. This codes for CATSAEGLSSNEQFF.

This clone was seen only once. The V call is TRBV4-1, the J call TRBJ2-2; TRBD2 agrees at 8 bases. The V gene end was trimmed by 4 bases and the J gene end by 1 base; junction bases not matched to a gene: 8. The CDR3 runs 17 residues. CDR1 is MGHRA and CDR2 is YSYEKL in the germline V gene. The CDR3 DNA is TGCGCCAGCAGCCTGGAGCGGCTAGCGGGGAACACCGGGGAGCTGTTTTTT. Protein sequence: CASSLERLAGNTGELFF.

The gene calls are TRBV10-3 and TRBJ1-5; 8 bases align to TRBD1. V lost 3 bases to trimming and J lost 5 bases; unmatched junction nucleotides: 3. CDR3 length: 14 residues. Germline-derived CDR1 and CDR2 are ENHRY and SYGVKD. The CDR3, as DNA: TGTGCCATCAGTGATTGGGGACAGGATCAGCCCCAGCATTTT. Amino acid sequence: CAISDWGQDQPQHF.

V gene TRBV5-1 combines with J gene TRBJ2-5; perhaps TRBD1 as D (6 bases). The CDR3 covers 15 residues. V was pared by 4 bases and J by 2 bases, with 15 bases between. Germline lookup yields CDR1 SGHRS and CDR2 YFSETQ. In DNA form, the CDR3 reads TGCGCCAGCAGCCCATCCGGACAGCATCAAGAGACCCAGTACTTC. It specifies CASSPSGQHQETQYF.

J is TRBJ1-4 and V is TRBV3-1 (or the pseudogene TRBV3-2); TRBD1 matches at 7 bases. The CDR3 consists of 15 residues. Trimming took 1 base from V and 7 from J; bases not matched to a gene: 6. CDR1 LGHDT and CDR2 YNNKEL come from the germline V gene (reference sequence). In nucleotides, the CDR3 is TGTGCCAGCAGCCAAGCGGGGACAGCGCTTGAAAAACTGTTTTTT. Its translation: CASSQAGTALEKLFF.

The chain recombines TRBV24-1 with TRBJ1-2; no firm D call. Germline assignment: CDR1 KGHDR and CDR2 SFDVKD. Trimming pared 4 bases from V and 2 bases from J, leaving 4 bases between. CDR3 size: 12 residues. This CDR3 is CATSDLNYGYTF. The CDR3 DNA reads TGTGCCACCAGTGACCTAAACTATGGCTACACCTTC.

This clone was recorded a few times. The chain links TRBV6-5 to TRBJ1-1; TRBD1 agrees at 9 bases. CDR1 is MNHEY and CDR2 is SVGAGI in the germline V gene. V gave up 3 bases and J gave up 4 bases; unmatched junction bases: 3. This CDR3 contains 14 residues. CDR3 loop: CASSYRTGATEAFF. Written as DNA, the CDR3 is TGTGCCAGCAGTTATAGGACAGGGGCCACTGAAGCTTTCTTT.

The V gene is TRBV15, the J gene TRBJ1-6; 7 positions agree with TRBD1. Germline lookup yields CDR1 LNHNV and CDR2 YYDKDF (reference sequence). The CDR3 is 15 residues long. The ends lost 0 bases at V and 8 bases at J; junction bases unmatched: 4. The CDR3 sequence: CATSRDPQGDSPLHF. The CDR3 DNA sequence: TGTGCCACCAGCAGAGACCCTCAGGGGGATTCACCCCTCCACTTT.

CDR3: CASSLEGSGDGYTF. The CDR3 nucleotides read TGCGCCAGCAGCTTGGAAGGGTCAGGGGATGGCTACACCTTC. The chain employs TRBV5-1 and TRBJ1-2, with D possibly being TRBD1 (6 bases). The V end lost 0 bases, the J end lost 6 bases, and 12 bases lay between the germline ends. CDR3 length equals 14 residues. Per the germline V gene, CDR1 is SGHRS and CDR2 is YFSETQ.

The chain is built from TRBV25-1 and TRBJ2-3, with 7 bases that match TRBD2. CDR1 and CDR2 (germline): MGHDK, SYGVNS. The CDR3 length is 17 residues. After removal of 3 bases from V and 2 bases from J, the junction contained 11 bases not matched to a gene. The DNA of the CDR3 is TGTGCCAGCAGTGAGTCTAGCGGTAGGCCGAACACAGATACGCAGTATTTT. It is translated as CASSESSGRPNTDTQYF.

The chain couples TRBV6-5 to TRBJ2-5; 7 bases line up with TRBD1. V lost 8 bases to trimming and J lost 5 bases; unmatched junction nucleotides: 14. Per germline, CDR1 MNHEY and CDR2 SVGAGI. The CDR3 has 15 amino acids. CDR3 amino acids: CASQWGRGGRETQYF. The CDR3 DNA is TGTGCCAGCCAGTGGGGCAGAGGGGGCAGGGAGACCCAGTACTTC.

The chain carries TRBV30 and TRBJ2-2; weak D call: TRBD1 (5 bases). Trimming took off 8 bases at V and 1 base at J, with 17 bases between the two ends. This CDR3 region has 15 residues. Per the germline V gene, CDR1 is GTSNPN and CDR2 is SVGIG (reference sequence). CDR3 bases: TGTGCCCAAGGAAGTAGGACACGGAACACCGGGGAGCTGTTTTTT. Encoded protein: CAQGSRTRNTGELFF.

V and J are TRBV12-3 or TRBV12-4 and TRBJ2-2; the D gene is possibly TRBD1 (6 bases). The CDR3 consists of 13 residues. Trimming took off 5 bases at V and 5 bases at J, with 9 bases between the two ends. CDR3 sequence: CASSGRGTGELFF. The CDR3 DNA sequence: TGTGCCAGCAGTGGTAGGGGGACCGGGGAGCTGTTTTTT.

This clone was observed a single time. The CDR3 protein is CASSQDPQGPYSNQPQHF. CDR3 bases: TGCGCCAGCAGCCAAGACCCACAGGGACCTTATAGCAATCAGCCCCAGCATTTT. The chain uses TRBV4-3 and TRBJ1-5, with a tentative D call TRBD1 (6 bases). CDR3 length equals 18 residues. V lost 0 bases to trimming and J lost 0 bases, with 15 bases between them. From germline, CDR1 is LGHNA and CDR2 YSLEER.

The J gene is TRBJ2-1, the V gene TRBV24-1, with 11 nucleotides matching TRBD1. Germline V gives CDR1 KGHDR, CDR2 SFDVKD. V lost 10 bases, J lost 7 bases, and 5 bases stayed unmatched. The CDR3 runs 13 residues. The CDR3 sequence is CATTGQGGNEQFF. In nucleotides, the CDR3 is TGTGCCACTACGGGACAGGGGGGGAATGAGCAGTTCTTC.

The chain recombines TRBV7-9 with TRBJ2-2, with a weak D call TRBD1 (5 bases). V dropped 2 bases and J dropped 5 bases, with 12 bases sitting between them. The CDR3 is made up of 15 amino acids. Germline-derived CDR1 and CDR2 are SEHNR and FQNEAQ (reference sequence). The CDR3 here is CASSLFWGVTGELFF. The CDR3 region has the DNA TGTGCCAGCAGCTTATTTTGGGGCGTGACCGGGGAGCTGTTTTTT.